The sequence of this T cell receptor beta chain was determined in a study of OX40 agonist ivuxolimab in advanced cancers. The assay was immunoSEQ multiplex PCR, and TCRdb's table has in-frame clones only and misses some. Of 90,000 to 100,000 clones in the sample, about four fifths are singletons; the top ten hold around 1.6%. The table lists this clone with a few counts. Trimming shortened V by 7 bases and J by 2 bases, and 11 bases separated the two germline ends. The CDR3 has 13 residues. Germline V gene data show CDR1 as MDHEN and CDR2 as SYDVKM. This TCR derives from an adult with an advanced solid tumor such as melanoma, head and neck, liver or kidney cancer. The sample consisted of CD4+ or CD8+ T cells sorted from blood, taken in a trial of the OX40 agonist ivuxolimab. The J gene is TRBJ1-1, the V gene TRBV28; D may be TRBD1 (5 bases). CDR3 sequence (DNA): TGTGCCAGCATCACTCAGGGTAACACTGAAGCTTTCTTT. Protein sequence: CASITQGNTEAFF.